Presented here are 27 T cell receptor beta chains from one specimen sequenced in a study of shared clonotypes between healthy human individuals. Positive CCR7 selection of CD45RO-negative cells yielded the naive CD8 cells, and terminally differentiated effector memory CD45RA+ cells were excluded. Repertoires were generated with immunoSEQ multiplex PCR, while TCRdb's copy carries only in-frame clones and drops some. In the table there are roughly 590,000 clones, around 95% of which are singletons. Sequenced sample: naive CD8+ T cells sorted from blood. The source is a woman in her 30s in good health.

V is TRBV29-1 and J is TRBJ2-1; the D call may be TRBD1 or TRBD2 (5 bases each). Germline values: CDR1 SQVTM, CDR2 ANQGSEA. V gave up 5 bases and J gave up 6 bases, with 11 bases separating them. This CDR3 contains 12 residues. The CDR3 is CSVFSGTNEQFF. The DNA for the CDR3 is TGCAGCGTTTTTAGTGGGACCAATGAGCAGTTCTTC.

This clone was seen a few times. This rearrangement joins TRBV20-1 to TRBJ2-7; D perhaps matches TRBD2 (5 bases). CDR3 length equals 11 residues. V lost 6 bases and J lost 3, with 9 bases in between. The germline V gene encodes CDR1 DFQATT and CDR2 SNEGSKA (reference sequence). Here the CDR3 reads CSAERDYEQYF. CDR3 nucleotide sequence: TGCAGTGCCGAACGGGACTACGAGCAGTACTTC.

The gene calls are TRBV5-4 and TRBJ2-7; 7 nucleotides align to TRBD2. The ends lost 4 bases at V and 0 bases at J; junction bases unmatched: 7. This CDR3 comprises 15 residues. Germline CDR1 SGHNT, CDR2 YYREEE (reference sequence). CDR3 nucleotide sequence: TGTGCCAGCAGCCTGGGCCGGGGGGTCTCCTACGAGCAGTACTTC. Amino acid sequence: CASSLGRGVSYEQYF.

This chain links TRBV11-3 with TRBJ2-1, with a possible D match to TRBD2 (6 bases). V lost 3 bases and J lost 2, with 8 bases in between. The CDR3 length is 14 residues. Germline CDR1 reads SGHNT; CDR2 reads YENEEA. The DNA for the CDR3 is TGTGCCAGCAGCTTCGGCGGGGCCTACAATGAGCAGTTCTTC. Translation gives CASSFGGAYNEQFF.

This sequence joins TRBV6-1 and TRBJ1-5; D is unresolved. Germline V gives CDR1 MNHNS, CDR2 SASEGT. The length of the CDR3 is 13 residues. With 6 bases removed from V and 0 bases from J, the gap between germline ends came to 6 bases. In nucleotides, the CDR3 is TGTGCCAGCAGAGATTATAGCAATCAGCCCCAGCATTTT. Translated, it gives CASRDYSNQPQHF.

CDR3 protein: CSVEGTSGSYEQYF. As DNA, the CDR3 is TGCAGCGTTGAGGGGACTAGCGGATCCTACGAGCAGTACTTC. V is TRBV29-1 and J is TRBJ2-7; 11 nucleotides line up with TRBD2. The CDR3 consists of 14 residues. CDR1 and CDR2 from the germline V gene are SQVTM and ANQGSEA. V shed 3 bases and J 1 base; nucleotides not matched to a gene: 2.

The V call is TRBV2, the J call TRBJ2-2; D might be TRBD2 (6 bases). Per germline, CDR1 SNHLY and CDR2 FYNNEI. Trimming shortened V by 5 bases and J by 5 bases, and 9 bases separated the two germline ends. The CDR3 has 13 amino acids. The CDR3, as DNA: TGTGCCAGCAGTCCCCTAGCGACCGGGGAGCTGTTTTTT. As protein: CASSPLATGELFF.

The J gene is TRBJ2-7, the V gene TRBV27; 8 bases line up with TRBD2. The V and J ends lost 0 bases and 2 bases, in that order; junction bases with no gene match: 6. This CDR3 contains 16 residues. In germline, CDR1 is MNHEY, CDR2 SMNVEV (reference sequence). CDR3 bases: TGTGCCAGCAGTTTATCGCTGGGGACTAGGGCCTACGAGCAGTACTTC. Amino acid sequence: CASSLSLGTRAYEQYF.

The V and J genes are TRBV7-3 and TRBJ2-7; D possibly matches TRBD1 or TRBD2 (5 bases each). Germline V gene sequence: CDR1 SGHTA, CDR2 FQGTGA. The CDR3 totals 14 residues. Trimming shortened V by 3 bases and J by 3 bases, and 12 bases separated the two germline ends. The CDR3 is CASSFGPGGYEQYF. The CDR3 DNA reads as TGTGCCAGCAGCTTCGGACCTGGGGGCTACGAGCAGTACTTC.

The chain uses TRBV7-8 and TRBJ1-3; a weak D match, TRBD1 (5 bases). The CDR3 is 19 residues long. The germline gives CDR1 SGHVS, CDR2 FQNEAQ. The germline V and J ends were trimmed by 2 bases and 0 bases, with 20 bases remaining between them. DNA for the CDR3: TGTGCCAGCAGCTTAAGGGCCCCGACAGACGAAAGCTCTGGAAACACCATATATTTT. This gives the protein CASSLRAPTDESSGNTIYF.

This rearrangement joins TRBV6-6 to TRBJ2-3; 10 bases are shared with TRBD1. V lost 6 bases, J lost 3 bases, and 6 bases stayed unmatched. Germline CDR1 and CDR2: MNHNY and SVGAGI (reference sequence). This CDR3 has 15 amino acids. The CDR3 loop is CASSRDRGGTDTQYF. The CDR3 nucleotides are TGTGCCAGCAGCCGGGACAGGGGTGGGACAGATACGCAGTATTTT.

In its sample, this clone was seen once. The chain has TRBV6-1 and TRBJ2-2; TRBD2 matches 7 bases. CDR3 length: 17 amino acids. V dropped 1 base and J dropped 3; count of bases not matched to a gene: 8. Germline CDR1 and CDR2: MNHNS and SASEGT. Here the CDR3 reads CASSEGPATSDTGELFF. The CDR3 DNA is TGTGCCAGCAGTGAAGGACCTGCAACTAGCGACACCGGGGAGCTGTTTTTT.

In DNA form, the CDR3 reads TGTGCCAGCAGTCAGGAACAGGGATACACCGGGGAGCTGTTTTTT. Translated: CASSQEQGYTGELFF. This sequence joins TRBV27 and TRBJ2-2; possibly TRBD1 for D (6 bases). Trimming took 5 bases from V and 3 from J, leaving 13 bases between them. Germline loops: CDR1 MNHEY, CDR2 SMNVEV (reference sequence). The CDR3 extends over 15 amino acids.

The chain couples TRBV5-5 to TRBJ1-2; unclear D gene. Trimming stripped 0 bases from V and 7 bases from J, with 16 bases between. The germline CDR1 and CDR2 sequences are SGHKS and YYEKEE (reference sequence). CDR3 length equals 15 residues. The DNA for the CDR3 is TGTGCCAGCAGCTTGGGGGTCAGCGGTGCCTCTGGCTACACCTTC. Translating it yields CASSLGVSGASGYTF. The full variable domain, its missing parts supplied by reference TRBV5-5 and TRBJ1-2, is DAGVTQSPTHLIKTRGQQVTLRCSPISGHKSVSWYQQVLGQGPQFIFQYYEKEERGRGNFPDRFSARQFPNYSSELNVNALLLGDSALYLCASSLGVSGASGYTFGSGTRLTVV.

As regards this clone: Other nucleotide sequences in the sample specify the same CDR3. The chain combines TRBV27 with TRBJ1-5, with D hard to call. The CDR3 spans 14 residues. Germline V gives CDR1 MNHEY, CDR2 SMNVEV (reference sequence). Trimming took off 3 bases at V and 0 bases at J, with 6 bases between the two ends. As DNA, the CDR3 is TGTGCCAGCAGTTTTCGTAATAGCAATCAGCCCCAGCATTTT. Its translation is CASSFRNSNQPQHF.

This clone was detected only once. The chain has TRBV28 and TRBJ2-3; D unresolved. The CDR3 sequence is 15 residues long. Germline V gene lookup returns CDR1 MDHEN and CDR2 SYDVKM. The ends were cut back, 4 bases at V and 2 bases at J, with 13 bases in the middle. CDR3 coding DNA: TGTGCCAGCAGTTCCCCGGGCAAAGCCACAGATACGCAGTATTTT. Amino acid sequence: CASSSPGKATDTQYF.

With regard to this clone: Other DNA sequences in this specimen translate into the identical CDR3. CDR3 region: CASSLVSYEQYF. The DNA of the CDR3 is TGTGCCAGCAGCTTAGTTTCGTACGAGCAGTACTTC. J is TRBJ2-7 and V is TRBV7-9; D unresolved. V dropped 1 base and J dropped 4 bases, with 5 bases sitting between them. Germline assignment: CDR1 SEHNR and CDR2 FQNEAQ (reference sequence). The CDR3 spans 12 residues.

About this clone: A read error may be the cause here, since a much bigger clone is one base away. V and J are TRBV11-2 and TRBJ1-1; 10 bases agree with TRBD1. The germline V gene encodes CDR1 SGHAT and CDR2 FQNNGV. V was pared by 6 bases and J by 3 bases, with 1 base of the junction left unmatched. The CDR3 covers 13 residues. This CDR3 is CASRDRGHTEAFF. CDR3 sequence (DNA): TGTGCCAGCAGAGACAGGGGGCACACTGAAGCTTTCTTT. The full variable domain, completed using reference TRBV11-2 and TRBJ1-1, is EAGVAQSPRYKIIEKRQSVAFWCNPISGHATLYWYQQILGQGPKLLIQFQNNGVVDDSQLPKDRFSAERLKGVDSTLKIQPAKLEDSAVYLCASRDRGHTEAFFGQGTRLTVV.

The V gene is TRBV30, the J gene TRBJ2-7; 9 positions match TRBD2. J was trimmed by 3 bases and V by 1 base; bases with no gene match: 10. Germline CDR1 reads GTSNPN; CDR2 reads SVGIG (reference sequence). The CDR3 runs to 16 residues. The CDR3 sequence is CAWSGGLAANDYEQYF. The CDR3 DNA reads TGTGCCTGGAGTGGGGGACTAGCTGCAAATGACTACGAGCAGTACTTC.

V usage is TRBV5-1 and J usage is TRBJ2-3; no firm D call. Per the germline V gene, CDR1 is SGHRS and CDR2 is YFSETQ. The CDR3 contains 16 residues. Trimming stripped 2 bases from V and 2 bases from J, with 15 bases between. CDR3 amino acids: CASSLQWVRDTDTQYF. The CDR3 DNA is TGCGCCAGCAGCTTACAGTGGGTGAGAGACACAGATACGCAGTATTTT.

The chain combines TRBV5-4 with TRBJ2-3; 7 positions agree with TRBD2. V dropped 2 bases and J dropped 3; count of bases not matched to a gene: 9. Germline lookup yields CDR1 SGHNT and CDR2 YYREEE (reference sequence). The CDR3 length is 16 residues. The CDR3 loop reads CASSFIGGSPTDTQYF. In DNA, the CDR3 is TGTGCCAGCAGCTTCATTGGCGGGAGTCCGACAGATACGCAGTATTTT. The full variable domain, rest sourced from reference TRBV5-4 and TRBJ2-3, is ETGVTQSPTHLIKTRGQQVTLRCSSQSGHNTVSWYQQALGQGPQFIFQYYREEENGRGNFPPRFSGLQFPNYSSELNVNALELDDSALYLCASSFIGGSPTDTQYFGPGTRLTVL.

The chain links TRBV19 to TRBJ2-1; 16 bases fit TRBD2. V shed 5 bases and J 8 bases; nucleotides not matched to a gene: 9. Germline CDR1 LNHDA, CDR2 SQIVND (reference sequence). CDR3 size: 17 residues. In DNA form, the CDR3 reads TGTGCCAGTAGTGGGCAGGGACTAGCGGGAGGGCTCGATGAGCAGTTCTTC. Translated: CASSGQGLAGGLDEQFF.

This chain uses TRBV13 with TRBJ2-7, with 8 bases aligning to TRBD2. Trimming cost V 4 bases and J 0 bases; bases outside gene matches: 5. The CDR3 is 15 amino acids. Germline V CDR1 and CDR2: PRHDT, FYEKMQ (reference sequence). The CDR3 DNA reads as TGTGCCAGCAGCTCCAGCGGGAGCTACTCCTACGAGCAGTACTTC. As protein: CASSSSGSYSYEQYF.

The chain couples TRBV10-1 to TRBJ2-7, with TRBD2 as a possible D gene (6 bases). The length of the CDR3 is 13 residues. Germline CDR1 WNHNN, CDR2 SYGVQD (reference sequence). V was cut by 6 bases and J by 3 bases, with 12 bases left in between. The CDR3 DNA reads TGCGCCAGCAGACCTGACGGGGGCTACGAGCAGTACTTC. Translating gives CASRPDGGYEQYF.

V is TRBV5-1 and J is TRBJ1-1, with TRBD1 as a possible D gene (5 bases). V lost 0 bases, J lost 1 base, and 16 bases lay in between. Germline assignment: CDR1 SGHRS and CDR2 YFSETQ. The CDR3 is 17 residues long. DNA for the CDR3: TGCGCCAGCAGCTTGGGCACCGGAGGGGCGCAGAACACTGAAGCTTTCTTT. Encoded protein: CASSLGTGGAQNTEAFF.

The rearrangement joins TRBV6-5 to TRBJ1-3, with 8 bases identical to TRBD1. Trimming at V came to 2 bases and at J to 2 bases, leaving 2 bases not matched to a gene. Germline V CDR1 and CDR2: MNHEY, SVGAGI. The CDR3 extends over 15 amino acids. Here the CDR3 reads CASSYETGAGNTIYF. The DNA for the CDR3 is TGTGCCAGCAGTTACGAGACAGGGGCTGGAAACACCATATATTTT.

This clone came up a few times. Other DNA sequences of this sample code for an identical CDR3. This chain uses TRBV28 with TRBJ1-1, with D hard to call. The CDR3 has 11 residues. Germline CDR1 is MDHEN and CDR2 is SYDVKM. V was pared by 5 bases and J by 2 bases, with 3 bases between. The DNA of the CDR3 is TGTGCCAGCAGTCCCAACACTGAAGCTTTCTTT. It encodes CASSPNTEAFF.